The 21 T cell receptor beta chains given below trace back to one sample, sequenced in a study of T cells expressing NK-cell markers (dated by TCRdb to the early 2020s). Libraries were prepared through 5' RACE. Sequencer: Illumina HiSeq 2000. TCRdb reprocessed the raw reads; every CDR3 protein sequence is a single record, and DNA is not supplied. The sample's own table lists hundreds of thousands of distinct CDR3 sequences. The top ten hold 3.5% to 4.5% of the sample. The sample comprised blood T cells: a sorted CD56 or NKG2C T cell subset, CD4+ or CD8+ T cells, or bulk PBMC T cells (not recorded which). The origin of the receptors is a man aged 18 to 30 in good health. Donor details come from another sample of the same person, matched by shared clones.

The rearrangement uses TRBV5-1 and TRBJ2-1; absent DNA, TCRdb's TRBD1 call cannot be checked. Germline assignment: CDR1 SGHRS and CDR2 YFSETQ. The CDR3 runs to 14 residues. CDR3 region: CASSLVPGQGEQFF.

The rearrangement links TRBV20-1 to TRBJ2-5; TCRdb proposes TRBD2, but this gene call is untestable without DNA. The V gene's germline CDR1 is DFQATT and CDR2 SNEGSKA (reference sequence). CDR3 length: 15 amino acids. CDR3: CSARDSGTNQETQYF.

V is TRBV5-1 and J is TRBJ1-2; the TCRdb call, TRBD1, lacks DNA for checking. The V gene's germline CDR1 is SGHRS and CDR2 YFSETQ. The CDR3 is 14 residues long. CDR3 sequence reads: CASEPGTGNYGYTF.

The V call is TRBV29-1, the J call TRBJ2-5; TCRdb outputs TRBD1, but without DNA this stays unchecked. CDR3 size: 13 residues. CDR1 and CDR2 (germline): SQVTM, ANQGSEA. The CDR3 loop is CSVEGRGQETQYF.

This CDR3 is CATSGSTSPAQDTQYF. The gene calls are TRBV15 and TRBJ2-3; the TCRdb D gene call, TRBD2, has no DNA to confirm it. Germline values: CDR1 LNHNV, CDR2 YYDKDF (reference sequence). The length of the CDR3 is 16 residues.

The chain recombines TRBV5-1 with TRBJ2-3; TCRdb indicates TRBD2, and absent DNA this call remains unverified. CDR3 length equals 19 residues. Germline CDR1 is SGHRS and CDR2 is YFSETQ. CDR3 loop: CASSPTRASLAGGPNTQYF.

J is TRBJ2-1 and V is TRBV7-2; with no DNA, the TCRdb D assignment of TRBD2 cannot be verified. The CDR3 is made up of 16 amino acids. Per germline, CDR1 SGHTA and CDR2 FQGNSA. CDR3 protein: CASRTSGNTVINEQFF.

The genes are TRBV4-2 and TRBJ2-2; the D call from TCRdb, TRBD1, cannot be confirmed without DNA. Germline CDR1 is LGHNA and CDR2 is YNFKEQ. The CDR3 spans 16 residues. The CDR3 loop reads CASSQPREALTGELFF.

The chain links TRBV2 to TRBJ2-1. The CDR3 is made up of 15 amino acids. From germline, CDR1 is SNHLY and CDR2 FYNNEI. The CDR3 here is CASEPDSSSYNEQFF.

The genes are TRBV28 and TRBJ2-7; TCRdb picks TRBD2, but there is no DNA to check that call. CDR1 and CDR2 from the germline V gene are MDHEN and SYDVKM. This CDR3 comprises 13 residues. The CDR3 sequence: CAGGLAGRYEQYF.

This chain uses TRBV5-1 with TRBJ2-3; TCRdb picks TRBD2, but there is no DNA to check that call. The CDR3 spans 13 residues. CDR1 is SGHRS and CDR2 is YFSETQ in the germline V gene. This CDR3 reads CASSGGTEGTQYF.

CDR3 amino acids: CALTGPSNTGELFF. The J gene is TRBJ2-2, the V gene TRBV7-9; TCRdb's assignment of TRBD2 cannot be checked, as there is no DNA. The CDR3 covers 14 residues. Germline V gene sequence: CDR1 SEHNR, CDR2 FQNEAQ (reference sequence).

The rearrangement uses TRBV29-1 and TRBJ2-7. This CDR3 spans 14 amino acids. CDR1 and CDR2 from the germline V gene are SQVTM and ANQGSEA. The CDR3 sequence is CSVALSRQPYEQYF.

V usage is TRBV18 and J usage is TRBJ2-7; without DNA, the TCRdb call of TRBD1 cannot be checked. This CDR3 is built from 14 residues. Germline V gives CDR1 KGHSH, CDR2 LQKENI. Here the CDR3 reads CASSPGSRSYEQYF.

The rearrangement links TRBV11-2 to TRBJ2-2. CDR1 and CDR2 (germline): SGHAT, FQNNGV. The CDR3 has 15 amino acids. Here the CDR3 reads CASSMIRGNTGELFF.

This chain connects TRBV20-1 to TRBJ1-5. This CDR3 is 14 amino acids long. Per germline, CDR1 DFQATT and CDR2 SNEGSKA (reference sequence). The chain's CDR3 is CSAEGRYSNQPQHF.

This chain connects TRBV9 to TRBJ2-1; TCRdb gives TRBD2 as the D gene, but with no DNA this cannot be confirmed. The germline CDR1 and CDR2 sequences are SGDLS and YYNGEE. The CDR3 has 17 amino acids. CDR3: CASSLPYSGTAHNEQFF.

V gene TRBV5-4 combines with J gene TRBJ2-1. Germline assignment: CDR1 SGHNT and CDR2 YYREEE (reference sequence). The CDR3 has 17 residues. The CDR3 loop reads CASSLERPTSSYNEQFF.

The rearrangement joins TRBV5-1 to TRBJ2-1; no DNA is available, so the TRBD2 call from TCRdb remains unchecked. The CDR3 runs 19 residues. The germline V gene has CDR1 SGHRS and CDR2 YFSETQ. CDR3 protein: CASSTKTSGRTSSYNEQFF. Full variable domain (rest looked up from reference TRBV5-1 and TRBJ2-1): KAGVTQTPRYLIKTRGQQVTLSCSPISGHRSVSWYQQTPGQGLQFLFEYFSETQRNKGNFPGRFSGRQFSNSRSEMNVSTLELGDSALYLCASSTKTSGRTSSYNEQFFGPGTRLTVL.

The chain has TRBV4-3 and TRBJ2-7; the D call from TCRdb, TRBD2, cannot be confirmed without DNA. The germline V gene has CDR1 LGHNA and CDR2 YSLEER. This CDR3 contains 16 residues. The CDR3 protein is CASSQAVAGGLYEQYF.

CDR3 region: CASSPADGVYTDTQYF. V usage is TRBV6-5 and J usage is TRBJ2-3; the TCRdb D gene call, TRBD2, has no DNA to confirm it. Germline CDR1 and CDR2: MNHEY and SVGAGI. CDR3 length: 16 residues.